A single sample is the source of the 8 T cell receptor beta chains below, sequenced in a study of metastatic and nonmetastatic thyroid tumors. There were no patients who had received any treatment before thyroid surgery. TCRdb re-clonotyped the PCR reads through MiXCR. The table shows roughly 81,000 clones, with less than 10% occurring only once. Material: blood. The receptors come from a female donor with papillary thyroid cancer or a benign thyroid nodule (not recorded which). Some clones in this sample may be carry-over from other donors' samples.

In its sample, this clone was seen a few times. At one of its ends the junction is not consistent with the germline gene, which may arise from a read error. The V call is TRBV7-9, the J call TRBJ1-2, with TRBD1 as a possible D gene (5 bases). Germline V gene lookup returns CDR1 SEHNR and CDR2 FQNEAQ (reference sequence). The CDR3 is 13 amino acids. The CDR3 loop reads CASSLEDNYGCTF. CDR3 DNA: TGTGCCAGCAGCTTAGAGGACAACTATGGCTGCACCTTC.

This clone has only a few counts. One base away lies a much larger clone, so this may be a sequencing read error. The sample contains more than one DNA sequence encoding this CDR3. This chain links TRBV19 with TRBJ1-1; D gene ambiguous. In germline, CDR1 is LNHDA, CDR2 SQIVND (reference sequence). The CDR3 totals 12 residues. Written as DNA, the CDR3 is TGTGCCACCGCAGACTTGAACACTGAAGTTTTCTTT. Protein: CATADLNTEVFF.

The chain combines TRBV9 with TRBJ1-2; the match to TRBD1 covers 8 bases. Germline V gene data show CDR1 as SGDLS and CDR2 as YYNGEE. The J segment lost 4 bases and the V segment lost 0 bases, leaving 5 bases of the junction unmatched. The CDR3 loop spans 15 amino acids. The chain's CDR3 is CASSVEAGGVYGYTF. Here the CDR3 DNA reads TGTGCCAGCAGCGTAGAAGCAGGGGGCGTCTATGGCTACACCTTC. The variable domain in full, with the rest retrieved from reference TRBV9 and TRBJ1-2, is DSGVTQTPKHLITATGQRVTLRCSPRSGDLSVYWYQQSLDQGLQFLIQYYNGEERAKGNILERFSAQQFPDLHSELNLSSLELGDSALYFCASSVEAGGVYGYTFGSGTRLTVV.

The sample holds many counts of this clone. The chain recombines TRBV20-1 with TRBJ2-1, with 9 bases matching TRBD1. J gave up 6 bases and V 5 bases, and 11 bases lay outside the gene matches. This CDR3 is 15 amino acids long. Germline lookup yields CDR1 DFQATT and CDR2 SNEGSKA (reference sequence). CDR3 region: CSAGDRVIVSNEQFF. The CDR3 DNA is TGCAGTGCTGGGGACAGGGTGATTGTGAGCAATGAGCAGTTCTTC.

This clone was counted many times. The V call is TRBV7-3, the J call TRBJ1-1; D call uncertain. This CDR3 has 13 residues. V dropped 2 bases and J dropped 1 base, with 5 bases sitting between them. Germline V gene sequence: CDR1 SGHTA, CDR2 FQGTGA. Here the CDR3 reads CASSLGKNTEAFF. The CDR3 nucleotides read TGTGCCAGCAGCTTAGGGAAGAACACTGAAGCTTTCTTT.

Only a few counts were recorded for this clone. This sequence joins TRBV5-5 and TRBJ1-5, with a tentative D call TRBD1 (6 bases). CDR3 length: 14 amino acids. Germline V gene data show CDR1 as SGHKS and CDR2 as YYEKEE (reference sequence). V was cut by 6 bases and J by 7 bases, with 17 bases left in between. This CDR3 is CASMAGEQGQPQHF. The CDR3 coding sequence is TGTGCCAGCATGGCAGGGGAACAAGGACAGCCCCAGCATTTT.

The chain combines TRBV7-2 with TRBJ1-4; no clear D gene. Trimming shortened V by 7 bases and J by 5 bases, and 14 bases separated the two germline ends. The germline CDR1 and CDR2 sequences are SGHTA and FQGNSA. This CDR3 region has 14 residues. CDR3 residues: CASTSDGVNEKLFF. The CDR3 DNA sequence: TGTGCCAGCACCTCGGACGGAGTAAATGAAAAACTGTTTTTT.

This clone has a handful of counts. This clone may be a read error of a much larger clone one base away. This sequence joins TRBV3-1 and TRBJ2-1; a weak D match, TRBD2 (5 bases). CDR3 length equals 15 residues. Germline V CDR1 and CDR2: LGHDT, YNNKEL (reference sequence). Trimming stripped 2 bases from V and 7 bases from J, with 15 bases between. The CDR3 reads CASSQLLTGENEQFF. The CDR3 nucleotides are TGTGCCAGCAGCCAACTCCTGACCGGGGAGAATGAGCAGTTCTTC.